This T cell receptor (beta chain) was profiled in a study of T cells in Graves' hyperthyroidism and ophthalmopathy. This clonotype has at least ten counts. CDR1 MNHEY and CDR2 SVGAGI come from the germline V gene. V lost 1 base and J lost 2; bases outside the gene matches: 6. The CDR3 has 16 amino acids. RNA transcripts yielded amplified TCR beta CDR3 regions. The primer set for the first-round RT-PCR of the TCR CDR3 was HTBI. MiXCR, applied by TCRdb to the multiplex PCR reads, yields one record per CDR3 protein. The sample includes about 380,000 distinct CDR3 sequences, approximately 18% of them seen just once. Criteria for exclusion of patients were uncontrolled infection, other autoimmune disease, pregnancy or lactation. The PBMCs were sourced from fresh peripheral blood (approximately 9 ml).

The chain combines TRBV6-5 with TRBJ2-3; 7 nucleotides match TRBD1. This receptor was taken from a man between 18 and 35 years old with Graves' ophthalmopathy. Sequencing input: blood. The CDR3 bases are TGTGCCAGCAGTTACTTTTCCGGGACAGCCACAGATACGCAGTATTTT. Translation gives CASSYFSGTATDTQYF.